These 27 T cell receptor beta chains were sequenced from one sample in a study of blood T cell repertoires in COVID-19. Measured with immunoSEQ multiplex PCR; TCRdb has only the in-frame clones, and not every one. Of approximately 200,000 clones in the sample, roughly 84% are singletons; the top ten hold 18%. The sample taken for sequencing was peripheral blood. The receptors come from a person aged 65 to 85 with COVID-19, enrolled during active disease.

This rearrangement joins TRBV4-1 to TRBJ1-1; D unclear. The germline gives CDR1 MGHRA, CDR2 YSYEKL. Trimming pared 6 bases from V and 0 bases from J, leaving 17 bases between. This CDR3 has 16 amino acids. The CDR3 nucleotides are TGCGCCAGCAGGGTAGCTCACTCCGCTGTGAACACTGAAGCTTTCTTT. Its translation is CASRVAHSAVNTEAFF.

DNA for the CDR3: TGTGCCAGCAGCCAAGCGGCAGGGGCTCAGCCCCAGCATTTT. It codes for CASSQAAGAQPQHF. This chain links TRBV3-1 (or the pseudogene TRBV3-2) with TRBJ1-5, with D possibly matching TRBD1 (6 bases). The CDR3 loop spans 14 amino acids. Germline lookup yields CDR1 LGHDT and CDR2 YNNKEL (reference sequence). V lost 1 base and J lost 6, with 10 bases in between.

V and J are TRBV5-6 and TRBJ2-5; a possible D gene is TRBD1 (6 bases). The CDR3 runs 16 residues. V gave up 1 base and J gave up 0 bases, with 13 bases separating them. Germline V gives CDR1 SGHDT, CDR2 YYEEEE. In DNA, the CDR3 is TGTGCCAGCAGCTTGCCAGGGGCGACGTACCAAGAGACCCAGTACTTC. Its protein product is CASSLPGATYQETQYF.

This chain links TRBV6-5 with TRBJ1-4, with D tentatively TRBD1 (5 bases). Trimming removed 5 bases from V and 0 bases from J, with 10 bases in between. This CDR3 has 15 amino acids. Germline V CDR1 and CDR2: MNHEY, SVGAGI. CDR3 sequence: CASSRQGSTNEKLFF. In DNA form, the CDR3 reads TGTGCCAGCAGTAGGCAGGGTTCAACTAATGAAAAACTGTTTTTT.

J is TRBJ2-1 and V is TRBV9, with 7 bases lining up with TRBD2. There are 13 residues in the CDR3. J was trimmed by 8 bases and V by 2 bases; bases with no gene match: 4. Germline assignment: CDR1 SGDLS and CDR2 YYNGEE. This CDR3 is CASSVGGVYEQFF. CDR3 nucleotide sequence: TGTGCCAGCAGCGTTGGGGGGGTGTATGAGCAGTTCTTC.

The CDR3 reads CASSLSRGLLNEQFF. CDR3 nucleotide sequence: TGTGCCAGCAGTTTAAGTAGGGGGCTCCTAAATGAGCAGTTCTTC. The rearrangement joins TRBV27 to TRBJ2-1; the match to TRBD1 covers 7 bases. The CDR3 is 15 amino acids. The V gene's germline CDR1 is MNHEY and CDR2 SMNVEV (reference sequence). V gave up 2 bases and J gave up 7 bases; unmatched junction bases: 8.

J is TRBJ2-7 and V is TRBV14; a weak D match, TRBD1 (5 bases). With 4 bases removed from V and 3 bases from J, the gap between germline ends came to 10 bases. Germline V CDR1 and CDR2: SGHDN, FVKESK. The CDR3 sequence is 13 residues long. In DNA form, the CDR3 reads TGTGCCAGCAGCCCCCTCGACAGCTACGAGCAGTACTTC. It codes for CASSPLDSYEQYF.

The V gene is TRBV30, the J gene TRBJ2-5; TRBD1 matches 8 bases. Germline CDR1 is GTSNPN and CDR2 is SVGIG (reference sequence). The CDR3 is 16 residues long. V was pared by 4 bases and J by 0 bases, with 10 bases of the junction left unmatched. CDR3 in DNA: TGTGCCTGGAATGGCCATCGGACAGGGAACCAAGAGACCCAGTACTTC. Amino acid sequence: CAWNGHRTGNQETQYF.

V usage is TRBV23-1 and J usage is TRBJ1-6, with 10 bases matching TRBD1. TRBV23-1 is recorded as an ORF, its role being uncertain. This CDR3 contains 17 residues. The V and J ends lost 5 bases and 11 bases, in that order; junction bases with no gene match: 15. CDR3: CASSWGQGPSGEPPLHF. The CDR3 region has the DNA TGCGCCAGCAGTTGGGGACAGGGGCCCTCGGGGGAACCACCCCTCCACTTT.

The chain links TRBV7-8 to TRBJ1-4; 9 nucleotides line up with TRBD1. This CDR3 region has 14 residues. The trim removed 5 bases at V and 7 bases at J, leaving 5 bases unmatched. The germline gives CDR1 SGHVS, CDR2 FQNEAQ. The CDR3 sequence is CASSADRGFEKLFF. The CDR3 nucleotides read TGTGCCAGCAGCGCGGACAGGGGCTTTGAAAAACTGTTTTTT.

The chain has TRBV21-1 and TRBJ2-2; the table gives TRBD1 as D, unverified against the DNA. TRBV21-1 is assigned pseudogene status. CDR3 length: 14 residues. DNA for the CDR3: TGTGCCAGCATCAGGACAGGGAACACCGGGGAGCTGTTTTTT. Protein sequence: CASIRTGNTGELFF.

V usage is TRBV7-6 and J usage is TRBJ2-1; 10 bases agree with TRBD2. The germline V gene encodes CDR1 SGHVS and CDR2 FNYEAQ. With 5 bases clipped from V and 8 bases from J, the junction kept 12 bases outside the gene matches. This CDR3 is built from 16 residues. The DNA of the CDR3 is TGTGCCAGCAGCCCACCGGCGAGCGGGGGGGCCTATGAGCAGTTCTTC. It encodes CASSPPASGGAYEQFF. The full variable domain, in which reference TRBV7-6 and TRBJ2-1 provide the parts outside the CDR3, is GAGVSQSPRYKVTKRGQDVALRCDPISGHVSLYWYRQALGQGPEFLTYFNYEAQQDKSGLPNDRFSAERPEGSISTLTIQRTEQRDSAMYRCASSPPASGGAYEQFFGPGTRLTVL.

This chain uses TRBV14 with TRBJ1-1, with a weak D call TRBD1 (5 bases). This CDR3 region has 13 residues. V was shortened by 5 bases and J by 7 bases, with 14 bases between the two germline ends. Per germline, CDR1 SGHDN and CDR2 FVKESK. CDR3 bases: TGTGCCAGCAGCACATTGGGGCAGGGTGAAGCTTTCTTT. It translates to CASSTLGQGEAFF.

This chain uses TRBV24-1 with TRBJ2-2, with D possibly matching TRBD1 (6 bases). The CDR3 loop spans 16 amino acids. Germline values: CDR1 KGHDR, CDR2 SFDVKD. The V gene lost 3 bases and the J gene lost 6 bases, with 16 bases spanning the gap. CDR3 region: CATSDVTGPGAGELFF. As DNA, the CDR3 is TGTGCCACCAGTGATGTGACAGGTCCAGGGGCCGGGGAGCTGTTTTTT.

The chain combines TRBV9 with TRBJ1-5, with a tentative D call TRBD1 (6 bases). Germline V gives CDR1 SGDLS, CDR2 YYNGEE. Trimming pared 0 bases from V and 3 bases from J, leaving 10 bases between. This CDR3 contains 15 residues. The DNA of the CDR3 is TGTGCCAGCAGCGTAGGAGGGGGGGTCAATCAGCCCCAGCATTTT. Translated, it gives CASSVGGGVNQPQHF.

This sequence joins TRBV30 and TRBJ2-3, with TRBD2 matching over 10 bases. The J segment lost 4 bases and the V segment lost 0 bases, leaving 4 bases of the junction unmatched. The germline V gene has CDR1 GTSNPN and CDR2 SVGIG (reference sequence). The CDR3 length is 15 residues. The CDR3 region has the DNA TGTGCCTGGAGTGTCCTAGCGGGAGTACCAGATACGCAGTATTTT. The encoded protein is CAWSVLAGVPDTQYF.

The genes are TRBV3-1 (or the pseudogene TRBV3-2) and TRBJ2-7; D might be TRBD1 (6 bases). V lost 4 bases to trimming and J lost 0 bases, with 10 bases between them. This CDR3 contains 14 residues. CDR1 and CDR2 (germline): LGHDT, YNNKEL (reference sequence). CDR3 loop: CASSRDTYSYEQYF. CDR3 bases: TGTGCCAGCAGCCGGGACACCTACTCCTACGAGCAGTACTTC.

The rearrangement joins TRBV9 to TRBJ1-1; D remains unclear. Trimming took off 4 bases at V and 1 base at J, with 11 bases between the two ends. The CDR3 is 14 amino acids. Germline CDR1 reads SGDLS; CDR2 reads YYNGEE. In DNA, the CDR3 is TGTGCCAGCAGCAAAACCGACACGAACACTGAAGCTTTCTTT. Encoded protein: CASSKTDTNTEAFF.

CDR3 sequence (DNA): TGTGCCAGCAGCTTACTCCGACAGACCCATGAGCAGTTCTTC. Translated: CASSLLRQTHEQFF. The J gene is TRBJ2-1, the V gene TRBV11-2; D possibly corresponds to TRBD1 (5 bases). The CDR3 is 14 amino acids. In germline, CDR1 is SGHAT, CDR2 FQNNGV. Deletions cut 2 bases from V and 8 bases from J, with 13 bases between.

V gene TRBV3-1 (or the pseudogene TRBV3-2) combines with J gene TRBJ2-7; TRBD2 matches 11 bases. V was pared by 3 bases and J by 3 bases, with 7 bases of the junction left unmatched. Germline V gives CDR1 LGHDT, CDR2 YNNKEL (reference sequence). The CDR3 loop spans 16 amino acids. The CDR3 coding sequence is TGTGCCAGCAGCCATTTAGCGGGGGGGATAATCTACGAGCAGTACTTC. It translates to CASSHLAGGIIYEQYF.

The J gene is TRBJ1-5, the V gene TRBV28, with 8 nucleotides matching TRBD1. Losses at the gene ends were 5 bases for V and 4 bases for J; bases not matched to a gene: 4. The CDR3 length is 14 residues. The germline CDR1 and CDR2 sequences are MDHEN and SYDVKM. CDR3 DNA: TGTGCCAGCAGTGAACAGGGGGAAAATCAGCCCCAGCATTTT. It yields the protein CASSEQGENQPQHF.

On this clone itself: This CDR3 is also generated by other DNA sequences in the sample. This chain uses TRBV29-1 with TRBJ1-2; D gene ambiguous. This CDR3 comprises 13 residues. V was pared by 1 base and J by 0 bases, with 6 bases between. Looked up from germline, CDR1 is SQVTM and CDR2 is ANQGSEA. CDR3 coding DNA: TGCAGCGTTGAAGGTCGGGCTAACTATGGCTACACCTTC. It specifies CSVEGRANYGYTF.

This chain joins TRBV9 and TRBJ2-1; 7 positions match TRBD1. CDR1 and CDR2 (germline): SGDLS, YYNGEE. The V segment lost 0 bases and the J segment 0 bases; nucleotides outside the gene matches: 0. This CDR3 spans 15 amino acids. The CDR3 DNA sequence: TGTGCCAGCAGCGTAGCAGGGGGCTCCTACAATGAGCAGTTCTTC. It specifies CASSVAGGSYNEQFF.

The J gene is TRBJ2-5, the V gene TRBV10-3, with TRBD1 matching 8 bases. CDR1 is ENHRY and CDR2 is SYGVKD in the germline V gene. The V and J ends lost 5 bases and 2 bases, in that order; junction bases with no gene match: 7. The CDR3 is 15 amino acids. CDR3 region: CAISSGQVGQETQYF. CDR3 coding DNA: TGTGCCATCAGTTCGGGACAGGTCGGGCAAGAGACCCAGTACTTC.

This chain links TRBV11-3 with TRBJ2-3; TRBD2 matches at 11 bases. The germline CDR1 and CDR2 sequences are SGHNT and YENEEA. This CDR3 has 14 residues. V was clipped by 5 bases and J by 4 bases; unmatched bases: 2. CDR3 DNA: TGTGCCAGCAGCCGGGGACTAGCGGCAGATACGCAGTATTTT. Translation: CASSRGLAADTQYF.

V gene TRBV28 combines with J gene TRBJ1-2, with TRBD1 matching 7 bases. The junction had 16 bases not matched to a gene; V was cut back by 7 bases and J by 8 bases. The CDR3 sequence is 15 residues long. The germline CDR1 and CDR2 sequences are MDHEN and SYDVKM. CDR3 in DNA: TGTGCCAGCAATTCCGACGACAGGGTCCTGGGCGGCTACACCTTC. It yields the protein CASNSDDRVLGGYTF.

The V call is TRBV6-5, the J call TRBJ1-5; D unclear. Trimming pared 8 bases from V and 0 bases from J, leaving 14 bases between. This CDR3 spans 15 amino acids. Per germline, CDR1 MNHEY and CDR2 SVGAGI. The CDR3 bases are TGTGCCAGCGCGTCCCGGCGGTATAGCAATCAGCCCCAGCATTTT. Translated, it gives CASASRRYSNQPQHF.